Below are 23 T cell receptor beta chains sequenced from a single sample in a study of cytomegalovirus exposure and HLA in healthy donors. PCR involved 60 Vbeta and 13 Jbeta primers. Sequenced by immunoSEQ multiplex PCR; TCRdb stores in-frame clones only, minus some. This listing includes about 200,000 clones. Sequencing input: PBMCs. These receptors all come from a girl aged 2-10 years in good health and CMV-seropositive.

This chain connects TRBV6-6 to TRBJ2-7, with TRBD2 matching 7 bases. Germline V gives CDR1 MNHNY, CDR2 SVGAGI (reference sequence). This CDR3 has 16 amino acids. With 5 bases clipped from V and 0 bases from J, the junction kept 10 bases outside the gene matches. The CDR3 is CASSPTSSSGSYEQYF. The CDR3 coding sequence is TGTGCCAGCAGTCCAACATCTTCTAGCGGCTCCTACGAGCAGTACTTC.

This chain connects TRBV7-3 to TRBJ2-7; TRBD2 is a possible D gene (5 bases). The germline gives CDR1 SGHTA, CDR2 FQGTGA. V was trimmed by 2 bases and J by 3 bases, leaving 14 bases between them. The CDR3 loop spans 15 amino acids. Written as DNA, the CDR3 is TGTGCCAGCAGCTTATCTTCCGGGAACGGCTACGAGCAGTACTTC. It specifies CASSLSSGNGYEQYF.

This sequence joins TRBV27 and TRBJ2-1; TRBD2 matches 7 bases. The CDR3 length is 15 residues. The germline gives CDR1 MNHEY, CDR2 SMNVEV (reference sequence). With 5 bases clipped from V and 5 bases from J, the junction kept 9 bases outside the gene matches. CDR3 nucleotides: TGTGCCAGCAGTCCCCGGGACTATTATGACAATGAGCAGTTCTTC. It translates to CASSPRDYYDNEQFF.

This chain links TRBV19 with TRBJ1-5; possibly TRBD1 for D (5 bases). Germline CDR1 and CDR2: LNHDA and SQIVND (reference sequence). This CDR3 spans 17 amino acids. Trimming shortened V by 3 bases and J by 2 bases, and 17 bases separated the two germline ends. For the CDR3, the DNA is TGTGCCAGTAGTATGGCGCAGGGCCGGGCGGGCAATCAGCCCCAGCATTTT. It encodes CASSMAQGRAGNQPQHF.

The rearrangement uses TRBV27 and TRBJ2-7, with TRBD2 identical over 7 bases. CDR1 and CDR2 (germline): MNHEY, SMNVEV (reference sequence). This CDR3 is built from 14 residues. V lost 0 bases and J lost 2; bases outside the gene matches: 1. DNA for the CDR3: TGTGCCAGCAGTTTATCAGCGGGGACCTACGAGCAGTACTTC. This sequence encodes CASSLSAGTYEQYF.

Note on this clone: One junction end disagrees with the germline gene, perhaps due to a read error. The chain carries TRBV6-1 and TRBJ2-1; 15 nucleotides match TRBD2. There are 13 residues in the CDR3. Germline V gene lookup returns CDR1 MNHNS and CDR2 SASEGT. The DNA for the CDR3 is TGTGCCAGCAAGGGACTAGCGGGAGGTGGGACGGTCTTC. Translation gives CASKGLAGGGTVF.

The chain links TRBV13 to TRBJ1-4, with 10 bases that match TRBD1. The CDR3 contains 17 residues. Trimming took 2 bases from V and 7 from J; bases not matched to a gene: 10. Germline V gene lookup returns CDR1 PRHDT and CDR2 FYEKMQ (reference sequence). The CDR3 spells CASSLRTGGGNGEKLFF. In DNA, the CDR3 is TGTGCCAGCAGCTTAAGGACAGGGGGGGGGAATGGTGAAAAACTGTTTTTT.

CDR3 DNA sequence: TGTGCCAGTACGAGTAGTGGCAATCAGCCCCAGCATTTT. It specifies CASTSSGNQPQHF. The chain links TRBV19 to TRBJ1-5; D not certain. This CDR3 is built from 13 residues. Trimming took off 7 bases at V and 2 bases at J, with 9 bases between the two ends. Germline V gene data show CDR1 as LNHDA and CDR2 as SQIVND (reference sequence). The whole variable domain, filled in from reference TRBV19 and TRBJ1-5, reads DGGITQSPKYLFRKEGQNVTLSCEQNLNHDAMYWYRQDPGQGLRLIYYSQIVNDFQKGDIAEGYSVSREKKESFPLTVTSAQKNPTAFYLCASTSSGNQPQHFGDGTRLSIL.

This chain joins TRBV7-7 and TRBJ2-1; TRBD1 agrees at 11 bases. The CDR3 contains 15 residues. V gave up 5 bases and J gave up 10 bases; unmatched junction bases: 10. Germline lookup yields CDR1 SSHAT and CDR2 FNYEAQ (reference sequence). DNA for the CDR3: TGTGCCAGCAGCCCCGGGACAGGGGGTGTCAGCGAGCAGTTCTTC. Amino acid sequence: CASSPGTGGVSEQFF.

V is TRBV28 and J is TRBJ2-3; 8 bases match TRBD1. This CDR3 contains 16 residues. J lost 2 bases, V lost 4 bases, and 8 bases had no gene match. Germline values: CDR1 MDHEN, CDR2 SYDVKM. The CDR3 DNA follows: TGTGCCAGCAGTTCCGGGACAGGCCATTTCACAGATACGCAGTATTTT. This encodes CASSSGTGHFTDTQYF.

The chain links TRBV28 to TRBJ1-5, with 9 bases lining up with TRBD1. Per germline, CDR1 MDHEN and CDR2 SYDVKM. The V and J ends lost 6 bases and 6 bases, in that order; junction bases with no gene match: 9. This CDR3 region has 15 residues. CDR3 sequence (DNA): TGTGCCAGCAGCAATGACAGGGGGATTTCTCAGCCCCAGCATTTT. Protein: CASSNDRGISQPQHF.

The J gene is TRBJ2-7, the V gene TRBV5-1; TRBD2 might be the D (7 bases). The germline gives CDR1 SGHRS, CDR2 YFSETQ. CDR3 length: 15 residues. With 0 bases removed from V and 0 bases from J, the gap between germline ends came to 10 bases. Here the CDR3 reads CASSLGGGGSYEQYF. Written as DNA, the CDR3 is TGCGCCAGCAGCTTGGGGGGGGGCGGCTCCTACGAGCAGTACTTC.

The chain has TRBV27 and TRBJ2-7; tentative D call: TRBD1 (5 bases). The germline V and J ends were trimmed by 6 bases and 3 bases, with 15 bases remaining between them. This CDR3 has 14 amino acids. Germline CDR1 is MNHEY and CDR2 is SMNVEV (reference sequence). CDR3 in amino acids: CASSPPGQIYEQYF. The DNA of the CDR3 is TGTGCCAGCAGCCCACCCGGACAAATCTACGAGCAGTACTTC.

The chain employs TRBV6-6 and TRBJ1-2; D might be TRBD1 (6 bases). The CDR3 is 14 amino acids. Trimming pared 0 bases from V and 6 bases from J, leaving 11 bases between. Germline V gene lookup returns CDR1 MNHNY and CDR2 SVGAGI (reference sequence). The CDR3 DNA reads as TGTGCCAGCAGTTACTCGATTACAGGGAATGGCTACACCTTC. This gives the protein CASSYSITGNGYTF.

Concerning this clone itself: An end of the junction does not agree with germline; a read error may underlie this. The chain carries TRBV2 and TRBJ1-2, with a tentative D call TRBD1 (6 bases). Germline CDR1 SNHLY, CDR2 FYNNEI. CDR3 length: 17 amino acids. DNA for the CDR3: TGTGCAAGCAGCAGGCCTCGGGGGGGGGCCCGAAACTATGGCTACACCTTC. It translates to CASSRPRGGARNYGYTF.

This chain links TRBV10-3 with TRBJ1-4, with D maybe TRBD1 (5 bases). The CDR3 has 13 amino acids. The germline V gene has CDR1 ENHRY and CDR2 SYGVKD. V was clipped by 5 bases and J by 8 bases, with 12 bases between them. CDR3: CAISSGTGEKLFF. The DNA for the CDR3 is TGTGCCATCAGTTCCGGGACTGGCGAAAAACTGTTTTTT.

The V and J genes are TRBV7-8 and TRBJ2-7; the D is unclear. The CDR3 consists of 14 residues. The V end lost 2 bases, the J end lost 5 bases, and 13 bases lay between the germline ends. CDR1 and CDR2 (germline): SGHVS, FQNEAQ. The CDR3 region is CASSLKAGLNEQYF. In nucleotides, the CDR3 is TGTGCCAGCAGCTTAAAGGCAGGTCTGAACGAGCAGTACTTC.

The gene calls are TRBV6-5 and TRBJ2-3; tentative D call: TRBD1 (5 bases). The CDR3 spans 13 residues. The V and J ends lost 6 bases and 5 bases respectively, with 12 bases between them. The germline CDR1 and CDR2 sequences are MNHEY and SVGAGI. The chain's CDR3 is CASSRTRLDTQYF. The CDR3 nucleotides are TGTGCCAGCAGCCGGACACGACTAGATACGCAGTATTTT.

The genes are TRBV5-1 and TRBJ2-5, with 8 bases identical to TRBD2. The closer fit of TRBJ2-7 to the DNA end suggests the J call may be wrong. Germline-derived CDR1 and CDR2 are SGHRS and YFSETQ. This CDR3 spans 16 amino acids. This chain's CDR3 is CASSLAFDSGAYEQYF. The CDR3 DNA reads as TGCGCCAGCAGCTTGGCCTTTGATAGCGGGGCCTACGAGCAGTACTTC.

The genes are TRBV27 and TRBJ1-1; perhaps TRBD1 as D (6 bases). The length of the CDR3 is 18 residues. V was cut by 4 bases and J by 0 bases, with 21 bases left in between. Germline-derived CDR1 and CDR2 are MNHEY and SMNVEV (reference sequence). Written as DNA, the CDR3 is TGTGCCAGCAGTTCATGGGAGAACAGGGAGCAAATGAACACTGAAGCTTTCTTT. Translation gives CASSSWENREQMNTEAFF.

This sequence joins TRBV9 and TRBJ1-1; D remains unclear. V shed 0 bases and J shed 7 bases, with 10 bases lying between them. The CDR3 is made up of 13 amino acids. CDR1 SGDLS and CDR2 YYNGEE come from the germline V gene. In DNA, the CDR3 is TGTGCCAGCAGCGTAGGGGAGCCTAATGAAGCTTTCTTT. This encodes CASSVGEPNEAFF. Together with reference TRBV9 and TRBJ1-1, the CDR3 gives the full variable domain: DSGVTQTPKHLITATGQRVTLRCSPRSGDLSVYWYQQSLDQGLQFLIQYYNGEERAKGNILERFSAQQFPDLHSELNLSSLELGDSALYFCASSVGEPNEAFFGQGTRLTVV.

This sequence joins TRBV5-1 and TRBJ2-2; the match to TRBD2 covers 13 bases. V lost 4 bases, J lost 6 bases, and 6 bases stayed unmatched. The CDR3 extends over 16 amino acids. The germline CDR1 and CDR2 sequences are SGHRS and YFSETQ. CDR3 nucleotide sequence: TGCGCCAGCAGCGTTGGACTAGCGGGAGATCCCGGGGAGCTGTTTTTT. Its translation: CASSVGLAGDPGELFF.

The chain recombines TRBV19 with TRBJ1-3; 8 bases fit TRBD1. The CDR3 runs 13 residues. Trimming removed 6 bases from V and 2 bases from J; junction bases left unmatched: 0. Germline assignment: CDR1 LNHDA and CDR2 SQIVND (reference sequence). The CDR3 DNA is TGTGCCAGTAGGACAGGGGCTGGAAACACCATATATTTT. It yields the protein CASRTGAGNTIYF.